Presented here are 26 T cell receptor beta chains from one specimen sequenced in a study of resident and recirculating memory T cells in vitiligo. Assay: immunoSEQ multiplex PCR; the TCRdb copy retains only in-frame clones and omits some. The sample shows roughly 76,000 clones, roughly nine tenths of them seen only once. The sample comprised blood. The receptor source for this set is a male donor with vitiligo.

CDR3 amino acids: CASSPLQGAVTEAFF. The CDR3 DNA is TGTGCCAGCAGTCCCCTGCAGGGGGCAGTCACTGAAGCTTTCTTT. The chain carries TRBV28 and TRBJ1-1; 8 positions agree with TRBD1. Looked up from germline, CDR1 is MDHEN and CDR2 is SYDVKM. J gave up 4 bases and V 5 bases, and 9 bases lay outside the gene matches. The CDR3 length is 15 residues.

This chain connects TRBV2 to TRBJ2-5; D possibly corresponds to TRBD2 (6 bases). Near its end, the DNA agrees better with TRBJ2-7, so the J call may be wrong. The CDR3 is 13 amino acids. The germline gives CDR1 SNHLY, CDR2 FYNNEI. CDR3 sequence reads: CASNRDSIYEQYF. The CDR3 DNA follows: TGTGCCAGCAATCGGGACTCGATCTACGAGCAGTACTTC.

V and J are TRBV27 and TRBJ2-7, with 11 bases aligning to TRBD1. Germline assignment: CDR1 MNHEY and CDR2 SMNVEV (reference sequence). This CDR3 is built from 14 residues. Unmatched junction bases numbered 5, after V lost 4 bases and J lost 6 bases. CDR3 bases: TGTGCCAGCAGTTGGGGACAGGGGGACCGCGAGCAGTACTTC. Its translation: CASSWGQGDREQYF.

This clone has only a few counts. The sample carries other DNA sequences with the same CDR3. This chain joins TRBV4-3 and TRBJ2-2; the match to TRBD2 covers 14 bases. V lost 6 bases, J lost 5 bases, and 8 bases stayed unmatched. CDR3 length: 17 amino acids. The germline V gene encodes CDR1 LGHNA and CDR2 YSLEER. CDR3 bases: TGCGCCAGCAGTCGCGGGACTAGCGGGGGAGGGACCGGGGAGCTGTTTTTT. Amino acids: CASSRGTSGGGTGELFF.

The V call is TRBV29-1, the J call TRBJ2-4; 7 bases line up with TRBD1. V lost 2 bases to trimming and J lost 5 bases; unmatched junction nucleotides: 3. Germline V gene lookup returns CDR1 SQVTM and CDR2 ANQGSEA. The CDR3 has 13 residues. The CDR3 DNA sequence: TGCAGCGTTGAAAGACAGGGCCAAAACATTCAGTACTTC. Translating it yields CSVERQGQNIQYF.

This chain connects TRBV5-3 to TRBJ2-5, with 11 bases lining up with TRBD2. TRBV5-3 is noted as an ORF with a role that remains uncertain. The V and J ends lost 7 bases and 2 bases, in that order; junction bases with no gene match: 10. The CDR3 covers 16 residues. CDR3 bases: TGTGCCAGATTACTAGCGGGGGTTCCCTCTCAAGAGACCCAGTACTTC. The encoded protein is CARLLAGVPSQETQYF.

The V call is TRBV18, the J call TRBJ1-6; TRBD1 matches at 10 bases. CDR1 KGHSH and CDR2 LQKENI come from the germline V gene. CDR3 size: 18 residues. With V trimmed by 3 bases and J by 8 bases, 13 bases remained unmatched. The CDR3 spells CASSPQGQGLRGDSPLHF. For the CDR3, the DNA is TGTGCCAGCTCACCTCAGGGACAGGGGCTAAGGGGCGATTCACCCCTCCACTTT.

V gene TRBV30 combines with J gene TRBJ1-3; D may be TRBD1 (6 bases). The V end lost 5 bases, the J end lost 0 bases, and 11 bases lay between the germline ends. Germline CDR1 GTSNPN, CDR2 SVGIG (reference sequence). The CDR3 spans 14 residues. Here the CDR3 reads CAWVTGLSGNTIYF. In nucleotides, the CDR3 is TGTGCCTGGGTAACAGGGCTCTCTGGAAACACCATATATTTT.

The rearrangement links TRBV10-3 to TRBJ1-6; TRBD1 aligns across 8 bases. V dropped 0 bases and J dropped 7; count of bases not matched to a gene: 2. The CDR3 spans 15 residues. Germline CDR1 is ENHRY and CDR2 is SYGVKD. The CDR3 DNA reads as TGTGCCATCAGTGAGTCGGACAGGGAGAATTCACCCCTCCACTTT. Protein product: CAISESDRENSPLHF.

The chain links TRBV27 to TRBJ1-5; 7 bases map to TRBD1. The V gene end was trimmed by 0 bases and the J gene end by 6 bases; junction bases not matched to a gene: 14. CDR3 size: 18 residues. Germline V lookup: CDR1 MNHEY, CDR2 SMNVEV (reference sequence). The CDR3 spells CASSLSVQGEGRVQPQHF. As DNA, the CDR3 is TGTGCCAGCAGTTTATCCGTTCAGGGGGAAGGTAGGGTTCAGCCCCAGCATTTT.

The rearrangement uses TRBV9 and TRBJ2-2; D ambiguous. Between the trimmed V and J ends, which lost 5 bases and 0 bases, there was a span of 8 bases. The CDR3 contains 14 residues. Germline lookup yields CDR1 SGDLS and CDR2 YYNGEE. The CDR3 region has the DNA TGTGCCAGCAGAGCCCGGGCGAACACCGGGGAGCTGTTTTTT. It is translated as CASRARANTGELFF.

This clone has a single count. V usage is TRBV27 and J usage is TRBJ1-6; a weak D match, TRBD1 (5 bases). Germline CDR1 MNHEY, CDR2 SMNVEV (reference sequence). Trimming took off 3 bases at V and 7 bases at J, with 7 bases between the two ends. The CDR3 sequence is 13 residues long. CDR3 residues: CASSFRGNSPLHF. DNA of the CDR3: TGTGCCAGCAGTTTTAGGGGCAATTCACCCCTCCACTTT.

The rearrangement links TRBV7-9 to TRBJ2-3; 8 nucleotides align to TRBD2. J gave up 2 bases and V 5 bases, and 6 bases lay outside the gene matches. This CDR3 comprises 15 residues. Germline V lookup: CDR1 SEHNR, CDR2 FQNEAQ (reference sequence). The CDR3 reads CASSPEAGVTDTQYF. DNA for the CDR3: TGTGCCAGCAGCCCCGAAGCGGGGGTCACAGATACGCAGTATTTT.

The chain has TRBV6-5 and TRBJ1-1, with 11 positions matching TRBD1. Germline V CDR1 and CDR2: MNHEY, SVGAGI. This CDR3 spans 13 amino acids. V dropped 7 bases and J dropped 7; count of bases not matched to a gene: 5. CDR3 sequence reads: CASNRGQGVEAFF. CDR3 nucleotides: TGTGCCAGCAACCGGGGACAGGGGGTTGAAGCTTTCTTT.

V usage is TRBV5-1 and J usage is TRBJ1-2; 9 bases map to TRBD1. There are 15 residues in the CDR3. J gave up 2 bases and V 2 bases, and 4 bases lay outside the gene matches. The germline V gene has CDR1 SGHRS and CDR2 YFSETQ. The CDR3 coding sequence is TGCGCCAGCAGCTTAGGGACAGGGAGCAACTATGGCTACACCTTC. This translates into CASSLGTGSNYGYTF.

The V call is TRBV4-3, the J call TRBJ1-3, with D uncertain. The germline CDR1 and CDR2 sequences are LGHNA and YSLEER. V lost 0 bases, J lost 0 bases, and 12 bases lay in between. There are 17 residues in the CDR3. DNA of the CDR3: TGCGCCAGCAGCCAAGATCGGGCGGGGAGCTCTGGAAACACCATATATTTT. This codes for CASSQDRAGSSGNTIYF.

This chain uses TRBV27 with TRBJ1-1; D not certain. Germline CDR1 MNHEY, CDR2 SMNVEV (reference sequence). Trimming removed 8 bases at V and 0 bases at J, with 13 bases between. This CDR3 contains 14 residues. CDR3 nucleotide sequence: TGTGCCAGCTCGAGAGGGCAAATGAACACTGAAGCTTTCTTT. It yields the protein CASSRGQMNTEAFF.

The CDR3 sequence is CASSQSGTSIYNEQFF. CDR3 coding DNA: TGCGCCAGCAGCCAATCCGGGACTAGCATCTACAATGAGCAGTTCTTC. The chain couples TRBV4-3 to TRBJ2-1; 9 bases are shared with TRBD2. The CDR3 is 16 residues long. Germline CDR1 and CDR2: LGHNA and YSLEER. With 2 bases clipped from V and 3 bases from J, the junction kept 5 bases outside the gene matches.

V gene TRBV4-3 combines with J gene TRBJ1-2; 9 bases agree with TRBD1. Germline V gene lookup returns CDR1 LGHNA and CDR2 YSLEER. V shed 6 bases and J 8 bases; nucleotides not matched to a gene: 19. There are 17 residues in the CDR3. CDR3 nucleotide sequence: TGCGCCAGCAGGCCCCCGGGACAGGGCACGGGGGTTTCCGGCTACACCTTC. Amino acid sequence: CASRPPGQGTGVSGYTF.

V gene TRBV7-2 combines with J gene TRBJ2-7; possible D gene TRBD2, 6 bases. The CDR3 spans 13 residues. V dropped 4 bases and J dropped 1 base, with 8 bases sitting between them. Germline CDR1 is SGHTA and CDR2 is FQGNSA. The CDR3 region is CASSSGTSYEQYF. The CDR3 nucleotides read TGTGCCAGCAGCTCGGGGACTTCCTACGAGCAGTACTTC.

The genes are TRBV7-3 and TRBJ2-1, with 9 bases aligning to TRBD1. Germline lookup yields CDR1 SGHTA and CDR2 FQGTGA. Germline trimming cut 4 bases from V and 2 bases from J; bases unmatched to any gene: 3. The CDR3 totals 15 residues. The CDR3 bases are TGTGCCAGCAGCTCGACAGGGGGGACCTACAATGAGCAGTTCTTC. Residues: CASSSTGGTYNEQFF.

The gene calls are TRBV5-1 and TRBJ2-7, with 7 bases matching TRBD2. The J segment lost 2 bases and the V segment lost 3 bases, leaving 8 bases of the junction unmatched. Germline loops: CDR1 SGHRS, CDR2 YFSETQ. This CDR3 is 15 amino acids long. The CDR3 region is CASSSLLAEPYEQYF. In nucleotides, the CDR3 is TGCGCCAGCAGCTCCCTTCTAGCGGAACCCTACGAGCAGTACTTC.

V and J are TRBV5-4 and TRBJ1-1; TRBD1 matches at 7 bases. J lost 1 base, V lost 0 bases, and 18 bases had no gene match. This CDR3 spans 20 amino acids. CDR1 is SGHNT and CDR2 is YYREEE in the germline V gene (reference sequence). CDR3: CASSLGTIGQEASKNTEAFF. The CDR3, as DNA: TGTGCCAGCAGCTTGGGGACTATAGGACAGGAGGCCTCGAAGAACACTGAAGCTTTCTTT.

The rearrangement uses TRBV6-1 and TRBJ1-3; D possibly corresponds to TRBD1 (6 bases). Germline CDR1 and CDR2: MNHNS and SASEGT. The CDR3 is 15 amino acids. V was shortened by 5 bases and J by 0 bases, with 11 bases between the two germline ends. Here the CDR3 reads CASSNRDGSGNTIYF. In nucleotides, the CDR3 is TGTGCCAGCAGTAACAGGGACGGCTCTGGAAACACCATATATTTT.

The CDR3 nucleotides read TGTGCCAGCAGCTTAGGGGCCAGGGGGCGCGGCGGGGAGCTGTTTTTT. Its protein is CASSLGARGRGGELFF. J is TRBJ2-2 and V is TRBV11-1; 8 positions match TRBD1. Germline V gene data show CDR1 as SGHAT and CDR2 as FQDESV (reference sequence). J gave up 7 bases and V 1 base, and 8 bases lay outside the gene matches. CDR3 length equals 16 residues.

The rearrangement uses TRBV4-1 and TRBJ1-1; maybe TRBD1 (5 bases). Trimming stripped 6 bases from V and 1 base from J, with 15 bases between. CDR1 and CDR2 (germline): MGHRA, YSYEKL. This CDR3 is built from 15 residues. CDR3 protein: CASRPQGVWNTEAFF. The CDR3, as DNA: TGCGCCAGCAGACCCCAAGGGGTCTGGAACACTGAAGCTTTCTTT.